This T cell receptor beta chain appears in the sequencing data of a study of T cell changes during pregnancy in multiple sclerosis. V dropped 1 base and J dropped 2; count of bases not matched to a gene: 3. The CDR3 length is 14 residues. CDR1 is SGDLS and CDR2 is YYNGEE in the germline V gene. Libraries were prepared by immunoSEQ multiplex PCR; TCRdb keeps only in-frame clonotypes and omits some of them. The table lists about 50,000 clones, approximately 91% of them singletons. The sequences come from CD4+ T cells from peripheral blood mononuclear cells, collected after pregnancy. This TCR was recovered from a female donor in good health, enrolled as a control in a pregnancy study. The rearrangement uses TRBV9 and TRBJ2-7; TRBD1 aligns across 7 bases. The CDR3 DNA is TGTGCCAGCAGCGTAAGGGACAGAACCTACGAGCAGTACTTC. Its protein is CASSVRDRTYEQYF.